This T cell receptor (beta chain) was documented in a study of cytomegalovirus exposure and HLA in healthy donors. Study details: Out of 170 million or so T cells, an earlier analysis found 117 million unique TCR beta sequences in total.

General observations from the study: For most subjects, TCR beta sequences were reported to predict HLA-A and HLA-B alleles with accuracy. The study recorded 160 or so TCR beta chains that were cytomegalovirus-associated.

This CDR3 region has 15 residues. Trimming removed 7 bases from V and 0 bases from J, with 10 bases in between. The germline CDR1 and CDR2 sequences are SEHNR and FQNEAQ (reference sequence). About this clone: The antigen is unknown.

The PCR used 60 Vbeta and 13 Jbeta primers. Profiling relied on immunoSEQ multiplex PCR, and the TCRdb table lists in-frame clones only, not all of them. This sample's clone table lists about 46,000 clones. The sequence was obtained from a woman between 40 and 50 years old in good health and CMV-seronegative. Sequencing was carried out using PBMCs. The chain uses TRBV7-9 and TRBJ2-6; D remains unclear. The CDR3 DNA follows: TGTGCCAGCACCCTCGATAGCTCTGGGGCCAACGTCCTGACTTTC. Amino acid sequence: CASTLDSSGANVLTF. The full variable domain, completed using reference TRBV7-9 and TRBJ2-6, is DTGVSQNPRHKITKRGQNVTFRCDPISEHNRLYWYRQTLGQGPEFLTYFQNEAQLEKSRLLSDRFSAERPKGSFSTLEIQRTEQGDSAMYLCASTLDSSGANVLTFGAGSRLTVL.